Presented here are 20 T cell receptor beta chains from one specimen sequenced in a study of cytomegalovirus exposure and HLA in healthy donors. Primers: 60 Vbeta forward and 13 Jbeta reverse. The assay was immunoSEQ multiplex PCR, and TCRdb's table has in-frame clones only and misses some. Of around 150,000 clones listed, 77% were seen once; the top ten hold 4.5% to 5%. Sequenced sample: PBMCs. These receptors all stem from a woman aged 50 to 65 in good health and CMV-seronegative.

The rearrangement joins TRBV10-3 to TRBJ1-5; D unclear. CDR1 and CDR2 from the germline V gene are ENHRY and SYGVKD. The CDR3 sequence is 13 residues long. Trimming stripped 6 bases from V and 1 base from J, with 7 bases between. CDR3 protein: CAISTASNQPQHF. The CDR3 DNA sequence: TGTGCCATCAGCACAGCCAGCAATCAGCCCCAGCATTTT.

In its sample, this clone was seen a few times. The rearrangement uses TRBV6-1 and TRBJ1-5; D gene unclear. Germline CDR1 is MNHNS and CDR2 is SASEGT. Trimming took 2 bases from V and 6 from J, leaving 11 bases between them. This CDR3 has 14 amino acids. The DNA of the CDR3 is TGTGCCAGCAGTGAATCAACAGCGGGTCAGCCCCAGCATTTT. Translated, it gives CASSESTAGQPQHF.

The V call is TRBV2, the J call TRBJ1-2, with D unclear. Germline V gives CDR1 SNHLY, CDR2 FYNNEI. The CDR3 sequence is 13 residues long. V was clipped by 5 bases and J by 8 bases, with 15 bases between them. In DNA, the CDR3 is TGTGCCAGCAGTTACTCACCTCCGGGGGGCTACACCTTC. This sequence encodes CASSYSPPGGYTF.

CDR3 loop: CASRDRVAGTNEKLFF. CDR3 DNA sequence: TGTGCCAGCAGGGACAGGGTTGCGGGCACTAATGAAAAACTGTTTTTT. This chain uses TRBV2 with TRBJ1-4; 8 bases line up with TRBD1. This CDR3 has 16 residues. Germline loops: CDR1 SNHLY, CDR2 FYNNEI. Trimming removed 6 bases from V and 2 bases from J; junction bases left unmatched: 8.

The J gene is TRBJ2-1, the V gene TRBV20-1; TRBD1 might be the D (6 bases). Trimming stripped 6 bases from V and 6 bases from J, with 9 bases between. The CDR3 has 11 amino acids. The V gene's germline CDR1 is DFQATT and CDR2 SNEGSKA (reference sequence). CDR3 protein: CSALGGNEQFF. The DNA of the CDR3 is TGCAGTGCCCTAGGGGGCAATGAGCAGTTCTTC.

The chain combines TRBV28 with TRBJ2-7, with D possibly being TRBD2 (6 bases). V gave up 3 bases and J gave up 0 bases, with 18 bases separating them. Germline values: CDR1 MDHEN, CDR2 SYDVKM. This CDR3 has 17 residues. CDR3 coding DNA: TGTGCCAGCAGTTTTGAGTTACGGGACTTACACTCCTACGAGCAGTACTTC. Translated: CASSFELRDLHSYEQYF.

The rearrangement links TRBV6-5 to TRBJ1-1, with D possibly being TRBD1 (5 bases). V dropped 8 bases and J dropped 1 base, with 17 bases sitting between them. The CDR3 spans 15 residues. Germline lookup yields CDR1 MNHEY and CDR2 SVGAGI. CDR3: CASVRGSLGNTEAFF. The CDR3 DNA reads TGTGCCAGCGTTAGGGGTTCGCTAGGGAACACTGAAGCTTTCTTT.

The gene calls are TRBV5-6 and TRBJ1-3; no firm D call. The CDR3 consists of 15 residues. V shed 0 bases and J shed 4 bases, with 11 bases lying between them. Per the germline V gene, CDR1 is SGHDT and CDR2 is YYEEEE. For the CDR3, the DNA is TGTGCCAGCAGCTTGGATACGAGGGCAGGAAACACCATATATTTT. Its translation is CASSLDTRAGNTIYF.

Regarding this clone: The same CDR3 also results from other DNA sequences found in this sample. This chain joins TRBV27 and TRBJ2-7; 10 bases map to TRBD1. The CDR3 spans 14 residues. V trimming: 2 bases; J trimming: 3 bases; junction bases outside the gene matches: 1. Looked up from germline, CDR1 is MNHEY and CDR2 is SMNVEV (reference sequence). Here the CDR3 DNA reads TGTGCCAGCAGTTTAGGGACAGGGGTCTACGAGCAGTACTTC. Translating gives CASSLGTGVYEQYF.

This chain connects TRBV27 to TRBJ2-1; 7 bases agree with TRBD2. V shed 6 bases and J 2 bases; nucleotides not matched to a gene: 4. The germline V gene encodes CDR1 MNHEY and CDR2 SMNVEV (reference sequence). The CDR3 spans 14 residues. CDR3: CASSLGGTYNEQFF. The DNA of the CDR3 is TGTGCCAGCAGCTTGGGGGGGACCTACAATGAGCAGTTCTTC.

This clone was seen only a few times. This chain links TRBV4-1 with TRBJ1-4; no clear D. The CDR3 runs to 14 residues. Germline CDR1 MGHRA, CDR2 YSYEKL. V gave up 1 base and J gave up 3 bases, with 6 bases separating them. The CDR3 spells CASSQGGSNEKLFF. The CDR3, as DNA: TGCGCCAGCAGCCAAGGAGGGTCTAATGAAAAACTGTTTTTT.

This clone was counted a few times. V usage is TRBV28 and J usage is TRBJ2-2; a possible D gene is TRBD2 (7 bases). Germline V gives CDR1 MDHEN, CDR2 SYDVKM. The CDR3 is 17 amino acids. V shed 5 bases and J shed 7 bases, with 23 bases lying between them. CDR3 nucleotides: TGTGCCAGCAGTCCCTTTGAGGGGGGGGGCCGCGTCGGGGAGCTGTTTTTT. Translation: CASSPFEGGGRVGELFF.

The genes are TRBV9 and TRBJ1-1; maybe TRBD1 (5 bases). The germline V gene has CDR1 SGDLS and CDR2 YYNGEE. Trimming shortened V by 4 bases and J by 1 base, and 11 bases separated the two germline ends. The CDR3 runs to 14 residues. The CDR3 DNA reads as TGTGCCAGCAGCCCTGTAGGGGAGAACACTGAAGCTTTCTTT. It specifies CASSPVGENTEAFF.

This sequence joins TRBV30 and TRBJ1-6; unclear D gene. The V gene's germline CDR1 is GTSNPN and CDR2 SVGIG (reference sequence). The CDR3 extends over 16 amino acids. Trimming took 0 bases from V and 0 from J, leaving 9 bases between them. The CDR3 bases are TGTGCCTGGAGTGTTAGTATAAGCTCCTATAATTCACCCCTCCACTTT. Protein: CAWSVSISSYNSPLHF.

The CDR3 spells CASSPPQGLMNTEAFF. Here the CDR3 DNA reads TGTGCCAGCAGCCCCCCACAGGGCCTTATGAACACTGAAGCTTTCTTT. The chain recombines TRBV4-2 with TRBJ1-1; tentatively, D is TRBD1 (6 bases). CDR3 size: 16 residues. V was pared by 4 bases and J by 0 bases, with 15 bases between. The V gene's germline CDR1 is LGHNA and CDR2 YNFKEQ.

This clone was counted a few times. J is TRBJ2-7 and V is TRBV28; 10 bases match TRBD1. This CDR3 spans 15 amino acids. Germline V CDR1 and CDR2: MDHEN, SYDVKM. Trimming removed 7 bases from V and 3 bases from J; junction bases left unmatched: 9. CDR3 sequence reads: CASIPRQGAGYEQYF. CDR3 bases: TGTGCCAGCATTCCTAGACAGGGGGCGGGCTACGAGCAGTACTTC.

This clone was observed a single time. This rearrangement joins TRBV30 to TRBJ2-2; no reliable D call. V was pared by 4 bases and J by 7 bases, with 7 bases between. The germline gives CDR1 GTSNPN, CDR2 SVGIG (reference sequence). The CDR3 length is 11 residues. This CDR3 reads CAWKAVGELFF. The CDR3 region has the DNA TGTGCCTGGAAAGCCGTCGGGGAGCTGTTTTTT.

The gene calls are TRBV15 and TRBJ1-4; maybe TRBD1 (6 bases). This CDR3 comprises 14 residues. V dropped 0 bases and J dropped 7 bases, with 9 bases sitting between them. The germline V gene encodes CDR1 LNHNV and CDR2 YYDKDF (reference sequence). CDR3 loop: CATSRDQGFEKLFF. The CDR3 nucleotides are TGTGCCACCAGCAGAGACCAGGGGTTTGAAAAACTGTTTTTT.

The chain has TRBV28 and TRBJ2-3, with a possible D match to TRBD2 (5 bases). The CDR3 covers 13 residues. CDR1 and CDR2 from the germline V gene are MDHEN and SYDVKM. Trimming took 6 bases from V and 3 from J, leaving 10 bases between them. The CDR3 protein is CASRFLATDTQYF. The CDR3 DNA reads as TGTGCCAGCAGGTTCCTAGCAACAGATACGCAGTATTTT.

The chain couples TRBV5-5 to TRBJ1-1, with D possibly matching TRBD1 (5 bases). V was shortened by 0 bases and J by 6 bases, with 9 bases between the two germline ends. This CDR3 has 13 amino acids. Germline CDR1 SGHKS, CDR2 YYEKEE (reference sequence). Here the CDR3 DNA reads TGTGCCAGCAGCTTGGCGGGGGTCGCTGAAGCTTTCTTT. Translation gives CASSLAGVAEAFF.